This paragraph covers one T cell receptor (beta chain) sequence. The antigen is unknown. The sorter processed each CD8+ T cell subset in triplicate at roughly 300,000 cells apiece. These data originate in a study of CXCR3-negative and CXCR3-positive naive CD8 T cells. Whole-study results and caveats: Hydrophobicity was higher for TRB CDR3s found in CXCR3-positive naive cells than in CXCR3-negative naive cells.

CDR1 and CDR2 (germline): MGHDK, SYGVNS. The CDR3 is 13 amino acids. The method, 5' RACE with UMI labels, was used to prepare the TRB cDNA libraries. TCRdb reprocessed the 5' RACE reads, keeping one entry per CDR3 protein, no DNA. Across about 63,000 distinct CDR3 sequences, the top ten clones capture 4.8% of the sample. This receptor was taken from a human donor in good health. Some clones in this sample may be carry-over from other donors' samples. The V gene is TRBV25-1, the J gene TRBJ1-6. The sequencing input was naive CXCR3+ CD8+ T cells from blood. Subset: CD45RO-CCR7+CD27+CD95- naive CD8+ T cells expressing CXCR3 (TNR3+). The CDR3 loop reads CASKETYNSPLHF.